Following are 30 T cell receptor beta chains from one sample sequenced in a study of PD-L1 blockade in urothelial cancer. Sequencing used immunoSEQ multiplex PCR; TCRdb keeps in-frame clones, though not all of them. The profile shows around 50,000 clones, roughly 84% of them singletons. Documented time point: pretreatment peripheral blood. This material consisted of PBMCs, taken around atezolizumab (anti-PD-L1) treatment. The receptors here all came from a man between 50 and 59 years old with urothelial cancer.

CDR3 bases: TGTGCCATCGGAACCAATCAAGGACAGGGGGCAGGTCAGCCCCAGCATTTT. Translation: CAIGTNQGQGAGQPQHF. The V gene is TRBV10-3, the J gene TRBJ1-5; 11 positions agree with TRBD1. The germline CDR1 and CDR2 sequences are ENHRY and SYGVKD. J gave up 6 bases and V 8 bases, and 15 bases lay outside the gene matches. This CDR3 contains 17 residues.

In DNA, the CDR3 is TGCGCCAGCAGACTCCGGGACAGCTCCTACGAGCAGTACTTC. Amino acids: CASRLRDSSYEQYF. This rearrangement joins TRBV5-1 to TRBJ2-7; 7 nucleotides line up with TRBD1. V was pared by 5 bases and J by 0 bases, with 5 bases of the junction left unmatched. CDR1 and CDR2 from the germline V gene are SGHRS and YFSETQ. The CDR3 is 14 residues long.

This chain connects TRBV16 to TRBJ1-2; TRBD1 matches at 7 bases. This CDR3 spans 14 amino acids. Germline assignment: CDR1 KGHSY and CDR2 FQNENV. Trimming removed 3 bases from V and 2 bases from J; junction bases left unmatched: 3. The CDR3 nucleotides read TGTGCCAGCAGCCACAGGGGGTCGAACTATGGCTACACCTTC. Encoded protein: CASSHRGSNYGYTF.

This clone was counted between two and nine times. The chain couples TRBV28 to TRBJ2-5; 8 bases are a match to TRBD2. The CDR3 is made up of 16 amino acids. The V segment lost 4 bases and the J segment 5 bases; nucleotides outside the gene matches: 12. Germline V gives CDR1 MDHEN, CDR2 SYDVKM. The CDR3 DNA is TGTGCCAGCAGTTCCACTAGCGGACCCTCGCGGGAGACCCAGTACTTC. It codes for CASSSTSGPSRETQYF. Full variable domain (outside the CDR3, taken from reference TRBV28 and TRBJ2-5): DVKVTQSSRYLVKRTGEKVFLECVQDMDHENMFWYRQDPGLGLRLIYFSYDVKMKEKGDIPEGYSVSREKKERFSLILESASTNQTSMYLCASSSTSGPSRETQYFGPGTRLLVL.

The V and J genes are TRBV5-6 and TRBJ2-3; 8 bases are shared with TRBD2. Unmatched junction bases numbered 12, after V lost 4 bases and J lost 5 bases. This CDR3 comprises 16 residues. Germline CDR1 SGHDT, CDR2 YYEEEE. The CDR3 loop is CASSPGGGTKRDTQYF. The CDR3 DNA sequence: TGTGCCAGCAGCCCCGGGGGGGGCACGAAGCGAGATACGCAGTATTTT.

V and J are TRBV6-1 and TRBJ1-1, with TRBD1 as a possible D gene (6 bases). The germline V gene encodes CDR1 MNHNS and CDR2 SASEGT. This CDR3 has 14 residues. Trimming removed 7 bases from V and 5 bases from J, with 17 bases in between. CDR3 nucleotides: TGTGCCAGCACTTCAGGGACACCTTATACTGAAGCTTTCTTT. It encodes CASTSGTPYTEAFF.

This clone was seen only once. The V call is TRBV10-1, the J call TRBJ2-1; D unresolved. Germline CDR1 WNHNN, CDR2 SYGVQD (reference sequence). V lost 0 bases, J lost 7 bases, and 10 bases lay in between. The CDR3 length is 14 residues. CDR3 coding DNA: TGCGCCAGCAGTGAGTCAAACTATAAAAATGAGCAGTTCTTC. Amino acids: CASSESNYKNEQFF.

This clone was observed a handful of times. This chain joins TRBV7-9 and TRBJ1-3, with D maybe TRBD1 (6 bases). V was pared by 5 bases and J by 0 bases, with 17 bases between. CDR3 length: 17 residues. The V gene's germline CDR1 is SEHNR and CDR2 FQNEAQ (reference sequence). The CDR3 nucleotides read TGTGCCAGCAGCCCCCAAACAGGGCTGAACTCTGGAAACACCATATATTTT. It specifies CASSPQTGLNSGNTIYF.

This clone was found a few times. Written as DNA, the CDR3 is TGTGCCAGCAGCCAATCGGGGCGGGGGGGCTGGGATACGCAGTATTTT. Its translation is CASSQSGRGGWDTQYF. The chain carries TRBV4-2 and TRBJ2-3; 9 nucleotides match TRBD2. With V trimmed by 2 bases and J by 6 bases, 9 bases remained unmatched. CDR1 is LGHNA, CDR2 YNFKEQ, per germline. This CDR3 is built from 16 residues.

For the CDR3, the DNA is TGTGCCAGCCGGGTTGGACTCCCCACAGATACGCAGTATTTT. This codes for CASRVGLPTDTQYF. The rearrangement joins TRBV6-5 to TRBJ2-3; a possible D gene is TRBD2 (5 bases). Germline V CDR1 and CDR2: MNHEY, SVGAGI. Trimming removed 8 bases from V and 2 bases from J, with 14 bases in between. The CDR3 has 14 residues.

V gene TRBV14 combines with J gene TRBJ1-2, with TRBD1 matching 8 bases. The J segment lost 4 bases and the V segment lost 1 base, leaving 5 bases of the junction unmatched. The CDR3 is made up of 15 amino acids. Germline assignment: CDR1 SGHDN and CDR2 FVKESK. The CDR3 coding sequence is TGTGCCAGCAGCCAAGCCGGGACAGGCGGCTATGGCTACACCTTC. Translated: CASSQAGTGGYGYTF.

The chain links TRBV11-3 to TRBJ2-1; possible D gene TRBD1, 5 bases. V shed 3 bases and J shed 9 bases, with 12 bases lying between them. This CDR3 has 13 amino acids. Germline V lookup: CDR1 SGHNT, CDR2 YENEEA. CDR3 in DNA: TGTGCCAGCAGCTTGGGGCCTATAGGTGAGCAGTTCTTC. Translated: CASSLGPIGEQFF.

This chain links TRBV6-6 with TRBJ1-2; D is unresolved. The CDR3 has 14 amino acids. V dropped 0 bases and J dropped 0 bases, with 5 bases sitting between them. The germline V gene encodes CDR1 MNHNY and CDR2 SVGAGI (reference sequence). The CDR3 region is CASSYSSANYGYTF. The CDR3 DNA is TGTGCCAGCAGTTACTCGTCAGCTAACTATGGCTACACCTTC.

The J gene is TRBJ2-1, the V gene TRBV29-1, with TRBD2 as a possible D gene (5 bases). The germline V gene encodes CDR1 SQVTM and CDR2 ANQGSEA. The CDR3 covers 17 residues. V was pared by 0 bases and J by 2 bases, with 17 bases between. In DNA form, the CDR3 reads TGCAGCGTTGAAGATGGATTGCGGGCCCCTGCCTACAATGAGCAGTTCTTC. Its translation is CSVEDGLRAPAYNEQFF.

The V call is TRBV7-9, the J call TRBJ1-2, with TRBD1 as a possible D gene (5 bases). This CDR3 has 15 amino acids. V dropped 5 bases and J dropped 2 bases, with 15 bases sitting between them. The germline V gene encodes CDR1 SEHNR and CDR2 FQNEAQ (reference sequence). CDR3 in amino acids: CASSGLRATNYGYTF. Written as DNA, the CDR3 is TGTGCCAGCAGCGGGCTCAGGGCCACAAACTATGGCTACACCTTC.

This sequence joins TRBV7-9 and TRBJ2-1; 7 bases match TRBD2. V was clipped by 2 bases and J by 7 bases; unmatched bases: 17. The CDR3 is 18 amino acids. The germline V gene encodes CDR1 SEHNR and CDR2 FQNEAQ (reference sequence). The CDR3 nucleotides read TGTGCCAGCAGCTTATACCCCTCCGCGAGCGGGATTCTTAATGAGCAGTTCTTC. This gives the protein CASSLYPSASGILNEQFF.

This clone was recorded only once. The chain couples TRBV5-1 to TRBJ2-3, with D unresolved. CDR1 SGHRS and CDR2 YFSETQ come from the germline V gene. The CDR3 covers 14 residues. Trimming took off 5 bases at V and 2 bases at J, with 12 bases between the two ends. The CDR3 DNA is TGCGCCAGCAGGGGTGGTCTAGACACAGATACGCAGTATTTT. This gives the protein CASRGGLDTDTQYF.

The gene calls are TRBV19 and TRBJ1-2, with a possible D match to TRBD1 (5 bases). Trimming pared 3 bases from V and 8 bases from J, leaving 22 bases between. There are 16 residues in the CDR3. In germline, CDR1 is LNHDA, CDR2 SQIVND (reference sequence). In DNA, the CDR3 is TGTGCCAGTAGTATCCCGGAACGGACCCCCTGGGGCGGCTACACCTTC. Residues: CASSIPERTPWGGYTF.

This clone was observed a handful of times. The V and J genes are TRBV19 and TRBJ1-4; TRBD1 might be the D (6 bases). This CDR3 contains 15 residues. Germline CDR1 is LNHDA and CDR2 is SQIVND (reference sequence). V dropped 5 bases and J dropped 3 bases, with 13 bases sitting between them. DNA for the CDR3: TGTGCCAGTAGTCACGACAGGTACTCTAATGAAAAACTGTTTTTT. Its translation: CASSHDRYSNEKLFF.

The chain links TRBV30 to TRBJ2-1; 9 bases align to TRBD2. The CDR3 length is 13 residues. V was clipped by 3 bases and J by 6 bases; unmatched bases: 3. Per germline, CDR1 GTSNPN and CDR2 SVGIG (reference sequence). CDR3 sequence reads: CAWSVTSGNEQFF. The CDR3 DNA follows: TGTGCCTGGAGCGTGACTAGCGGCAATGAGCAGTTCTTC.

V usage is TRBV4-1 and J usage is TRBJ1-1, with D unclear. Trimming removed 0 bases at V and 2 bases at J, with 10 bases between. The CDR3 spans 15 residues. In germline, CDR1 is MGHRA, CDR2 YSYEKL. DNA of the CDR3: TGCGCCAGCAGCCAAGACGTAACGGGTAACACTGAAGCTTTCTTT. Its protein is CASSQDVTGNTEAFF.

The rearrangement links TRBV10-2 to TRBJ2-4, with TRBD1 matching over 10 bases. This CDR3 contains 13 residues. With 8 bases clipped from V and 8 bases from J, the junction kept 6 bases outside the gene matches. Germline loops: CDR1 WSHSY, CDR2 SAAADI. The CDR3: CASGTGVVDIQYF. The CDR3 DNA follows: TGCGCCAGCGGGACAGGGGTGGTGGACATTCAGTACTTC.

The chain carries TRBV6-1 and TRBJ2-2, with TRBD1 identical over 11 bases. V dropped 6 bases and J dropped 4; count of bases not matched to a gene: 4. This CDR3 spans 15 amino acids. Germline V gene data show CDR1 as MNHNS and CDR2 as SASEGT. CDR3 bases: TGTGCCAGCAGGGGGACAGGGGGAAGCACCGGGGAGCTGTTTTTT. Residues: CASRGTGGSTGELFF.

A few counts support this clone. The CDR3 DNA sequence: TGTGCCAGCAGTTCGGGACAGGGGGCTGGGTTCGGAAACCGCGCTGAAGCTTTCTTT. This codes for CASSSGQGAGFGNRAEAFF. The chain links TRBV5-4 to TRBJ1-1, with 12 bases identical to TRBD1. V lost 5 bases to trimming and J lost 6 bases; unmatched junction nucleotides: 20. Germline V CDR1 and CDR2: SGHNT, YYREEE (reference sequence). CDR3 length equals 19 residues.

This chain uses TRBV5-1 with TRBJ2-7; TRBD1 might be the D (6 bases). There are 16 residues in the CDR3. Trimming shortened V by 0 bases and J by 4 bases, and 17 bases separated the two germline ends. The germline V gene encodes CDR1 SGHRS and CDR2 YFSETQ. CDR3 DNA: TGCGCCAGCAGCTTGGGGCAACGACAGGTGGTGTACGAGCAGTACTTC. The encoded protein is CASSLGQRQVVYEQYF.

The chain couples TRBV4-2 to TRBJ2-5, with 10 bases aligning to TRBD1. V shed 3 bases and J 5 bases; nucleotides not matched to a gene: 12. CDR1 is LGHNA and CDR2 is YNFKEQ in the germline V gene. The CDR3 is 17 amino acids. The CDR3: CASSQGAPGQGLETQYF. CDR3 in DNA: TGTGCCAGCAGCCAGGGCGCACCGGGACAGGGGTTGGAGACCCAGTACTTC.

The V call is TRBV2, the J call TRBJ1-2, with D possibly being TRBD1 (5 bases). Germline CDR1 and CDR2: SNHLY and FYNNEI. The CDR3 is 11 residues long. Trimming left V 9 bases short and J 7 bases short, with 12 bases between. CDR3 nucleotide sequence: TGTGCCAGTCGGACAATTGGTGGCTACACCTTC. Translating gives CASRTIGGYTF.

The gene calls are TRBV5-1 and TRBJ2-2, with 8 bases matching TRBD1. The germline CDR1 and CDR2 sequences are SGHRS and YFSETQ. V was clipped by 0 bases and J by 5 bases; unmatched bases: 3. The CDR3 is 15 amino acids. The DNA of the CDR3 is TGCGCCAGCAGCTTGGGACAGGGGCAAACCGGGGAGCTGTTTTTT. This gives the protein CASSLGQGQTGELFF. The full variable domain, with the rest looked up from reference TRBV5-1 and TRBJ2-2, is KAGVTQTPRYLIKTRGQQVTLSCSPISGHRSVSWYQQTPGQGLQFLFEYFSETQRNKGNFPGRFSGRQFSNSRSEMNVSTLELGDSALYLCASSLGQGQTGELFFGEGSRLTVL.

J is TRBJ2-2 and V is TRBV19; tentatively, D is TRBD2 (5 bases). V gave up 3 bases and J gave up 6 bases, with 17 bases separating them. Germline CDR1 reads LNHDA; CDR2 reads SQIVND (reference sequence). The CDR3 is 16 amino acids. The CDR3 spells CASSIHRGAGAGELFF. CDR3 DNA: TGTGCCAGTAGTATTCATCGGGGTGCCGGGGCCGGGGAGCTGTTTTTT.

The V gene is TRBV7-6, the J gene TRBJ2-7; D remains unclear. The CDR3 covers 14 residues. Trimming removed 5 bases from V and 4 bases from J, with 15 bases in between. Germline CDR1 is SGHVS and CDR2 is FNYEAQ. This CDR3 is CASSRNALGYEQYF. DNA of the CDR3: TGTGCCAGCAGCCGGAACGCTCTAGGATACGAGCAGTACTTC.